The rows below give T cell receptor beta chains drawn from one sample of a study of T cells in Graves' hyperthyroidism and ophthalmopathy. TCRdb itself ran the multiplex PCR reads through MiXCR, one entry per CDR3 protein. The sample holds approximately 350,000 distinct CDR3 sequences, approximately 16% seen once. Sequencing was performed on blood. Receptors originate from a woman aged 55 to 70 with Graves' ophthalmopathy. Each CDR3 is given with its conserved first and last residue. The D gene is left open where the match is weak. Size is omitted from some rows. Given values are once, few, many or a class for expanded clones.

D	size	J	V	CDR3	DNA
-	many	TRBJ2-1	TRBV11-2	CASSLITGFMNEQFF	TGTGCCAGCAGCTTAATCACAGGGTTTATGAATGAGCAGTTCTTC
-	many	TRBJ2-3	TRBV7-9	CASSSADDTQYF	TGTGCCAGCAGCTCGGCCGACGATACGCAGTATTTT
-	many	TRBJ2-1	TRBV11-3	CASSQGRDRNYNEQFF	TGTGCCAGCAGCCAGGGGAGGGATCGGAACTACAATGAGCAGTTCTTC
-	many	TRBJ2-1	TRBV28	CASSGSGTSTANEQFF	TGTGCCAGCAGTGGATCCGGGACTTCAACAGCCAATGAGCAGTTCTTC
TRBD1	many	TRBJ2-1	TRBV6-1	CASSITGGINEQFF	TGTGCCAGCAGTATTACAGGGGGGATCAATGAGCAGTTCTTC
-	few	TRBJ2-1	TRBV7-9	CASASFYSYNEQFF	TGTGCCAGCGCATCGTTCTACTCCTACAATGAGCAGTTCTTC
-	many	TRBJ2-1	TRBV27	CASSSPGLSPYNEQFF	TGTGCCAGCAGTTCACCGGGCCTCTCCCCCTACAATGAGCAGTTCTTC
-	-	TRBJ2-1	TRBV5-1	CASSPNSEPNNEQFF	TGCGCCAGCAGCCCCAACTCGGAACCCAACAATGAGCAGTTCTTC
-	many	TRBJ1-5	TRBV28	CASNTPAGWNQPQHF	TGTGCCAGCAATACCCCGGCAGGCTGGAATCAGCCCCAGCATTTT
-	many	TRBJ2-7	TRBV20-1	CSASQPGGSSYEQYF	TGCAGTGCTAGTCAACCAGGTGGAAGCTCCTACGAGCAGTACTTC
TRBD2	many	TRBJ2-2	TRBV20-1	CSARASGGRANTGELFF	TGCAGTGCTAGAGCGTCCGGCGGGAGGGCCAACACCGGGGAGCTGTTTTTT
-	-	TRBJ2-6	TRBV14	CASSQGGGLLLGANVLTF	TGTGCCAGCAGCCAAGGGGGGGGCCTGCTTCTTGGGGCCAACGTCCTGACTTTC
-	many	TRBJ2-5	TRBV14	CASSQGMGGQETQYF	TGTGCCAGCAGCCAAGGAATGGGCGGGCAAGAGACCCAGTACTTC
TRBD1	-	TRBJ2-3	TRBV7-2	CASSLGTGSTDTQYF	TGTGCCAGCAGCTTAGGGACAGGGAGCACAGATACGCAGTATTTT
TRBD1	few	TRBJ2-1	TRBV6-1	CASSEVPGQGRRQFF	TGTGCCAGCAGTGAAGTCCCGGGACAGGGCAGGAGGCAGTTCTTC
-	-	TRBJ1-6	TRBV20-1	CSATGSYNSPLHF	TGCAGTGCAACCGGGTCCTATAATTCACCCCTCCACTTT
TRBD1	-	TRBJ2-7	TRBV10-3	CAISAGTASYEQYF	TGTGCCATCAGTGCCGGGACAGCCTCCTACGAGCAGTACTTC
-	many	TRBJ1-6	TRBV2	CASSDLSGSPLHF	TGTGCCAGCAGTGACCTCAGCGGTTCACCCCTCCACTTT
TRBD1	-	TRBJ2-4	TRBV11-1	CASSPGQGNPIQYF	TGTGCCAGCAGCCCGGGACAGGGGAATCCGATTCAGTACTTC
TRBD1	many	TRBJ1-1	TRBV12-3/TRBV12-4	CASSTTPGTGASTEAFF	TGTGCCAGCAGTACAACGCCCGGGACAGGGGCCTCAACTGAAGCTTTCTTT
TRBD2	few	TRBJ2-5	TRBV19	CASTYSTSGGIETQYF	TGTGCCAGTACTTATTCAACTAGCGGGGGAATAGAGACCCAGTACTTC
TRBD2	many	TRBJ2-1	TRBV7-3	CASSDGTSGGRRFF	TGTGCCAGCAGCGATGGGACTAGCGGGGGCCGGAGGTTCTTC
TRBD1	many	TRBJ1-5	TRBV11-3	CASSSRDRGRGGRQPQHF	TGTGCCAGCAGCTCCCGGGACAGGGGGCGAGGAGGTCGTCAGCCCCAGCATTTT
-	-	TRBJ1-3	TRBV28	CASSSLGGRSGNTIYF	TGTGCCAGCAGTTCTCTGGGGGGTCGCTCTGGAAACACCATATATTTT
-	few	TRBJ2-2	TRBV18	CASSPPDTGGLFF	TGTGCCAGCTCACCACCAGACACCGGGGGGCTGTTTTTT
TRBD1	few	TRBJ1-1	TRBV5-1	CASSHLPGTGSPPYTEAFF	TGCGCCAGCAGCCACCTCCCCGGGACAGGGTCGCCCCCTTACACTGAAGCTTTCTTT
TRBD2	many	TRBJ2-7	TRBV5-1	CASSSGTSGFEQYF	TGCGCCAGCAGCTCCGGGACTAGCGGGTTCGAGCAGTACTTC
-	-	TRBJ1-6	TRBV9	CASSVSPDSPLHF	TGTGCCAGCAGCGTATCTCCCGATTCACCCCTCCACTTT